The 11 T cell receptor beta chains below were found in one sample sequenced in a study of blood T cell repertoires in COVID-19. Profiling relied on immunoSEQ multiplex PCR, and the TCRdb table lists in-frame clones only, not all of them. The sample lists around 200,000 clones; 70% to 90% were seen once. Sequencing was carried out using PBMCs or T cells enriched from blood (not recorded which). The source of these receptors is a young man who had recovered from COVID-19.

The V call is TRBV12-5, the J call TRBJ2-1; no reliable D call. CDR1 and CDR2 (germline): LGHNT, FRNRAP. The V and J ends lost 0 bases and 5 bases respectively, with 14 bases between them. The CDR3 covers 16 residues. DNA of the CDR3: TGTGCTAGTGGTTTGGTCGGCGGCAGCCATAACAATGAGCAGTTCTTC. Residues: CASGLVGGSHNNEQFF.

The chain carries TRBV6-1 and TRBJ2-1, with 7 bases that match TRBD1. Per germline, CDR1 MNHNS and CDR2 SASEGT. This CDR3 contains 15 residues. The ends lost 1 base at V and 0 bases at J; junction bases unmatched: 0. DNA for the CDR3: TGTGCCAGCAGTGAAGGGACAGGCTCCTACAATGAGCAGTTCTTC. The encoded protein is CASSEGTGSYNEQFF.

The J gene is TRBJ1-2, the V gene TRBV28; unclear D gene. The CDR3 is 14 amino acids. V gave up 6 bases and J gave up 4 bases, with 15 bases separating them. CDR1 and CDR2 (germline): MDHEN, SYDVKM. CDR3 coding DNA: TGTGCCAGCAGCCCTAAGGCCAGGATCTATGGCTACACCTTC. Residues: CASSPKARIYGYTF.

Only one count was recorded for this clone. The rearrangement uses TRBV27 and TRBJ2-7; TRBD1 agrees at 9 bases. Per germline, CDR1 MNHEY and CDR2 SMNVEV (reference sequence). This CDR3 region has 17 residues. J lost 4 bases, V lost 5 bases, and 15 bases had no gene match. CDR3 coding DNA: TGTGCCAGCAGTCTTCTACCGCGGGGACAGGGTATATACGAGCAGTACTTC. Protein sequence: CASSLLPRGQGIYEQYF.

The CDR3 is CASSPSFERTPRETQYF. The CDR3 DNA follows: TGTGCCAGCAGTCCCTCCTTCGAGCGTACCCCTAGGGAGACCCAGTACTTC. The chain recombines TRBV28 with TRBJ2-5; D unresolved. The germline V gene encodes CDR1 MDHEN and CDR2 SYDVKM. With 5 bases removed from V and 5 bases from J, the gap between germline ends came to 24 bases. The CDR3 consists of 17 residues. Looking up the rest from reference TRBV28 and TRBJ2-5 gives the full variable domain: DVKVTQSSRYLVKRTGEKVFLECVQDMDHENMFWYRQDPGLGLRLIYFSYDVKMKEKGDIPEGYSVSREKKERFSLILESASTNQTSMYLCASSPSFERTPRETQYFGPGTRLLVL.

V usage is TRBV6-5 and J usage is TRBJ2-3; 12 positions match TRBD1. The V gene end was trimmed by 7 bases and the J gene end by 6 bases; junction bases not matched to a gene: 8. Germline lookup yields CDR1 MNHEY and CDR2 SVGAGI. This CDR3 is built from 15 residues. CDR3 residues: CASTRDRGLRDTQYF. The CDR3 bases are TGTGCCAGCACCCGGGACAGGGGGCTTCGGGATACGCAGTATTTT.

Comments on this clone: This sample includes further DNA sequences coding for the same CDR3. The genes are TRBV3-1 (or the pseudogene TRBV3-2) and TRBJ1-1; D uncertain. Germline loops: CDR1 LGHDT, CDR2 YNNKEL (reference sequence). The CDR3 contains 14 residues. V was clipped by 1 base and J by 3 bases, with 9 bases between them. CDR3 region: CASSQAGGDTEAFF. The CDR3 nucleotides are TGTGCCAGCAGCCAAGCCGGAGGTGACACTGAAGCTTTCTTT.

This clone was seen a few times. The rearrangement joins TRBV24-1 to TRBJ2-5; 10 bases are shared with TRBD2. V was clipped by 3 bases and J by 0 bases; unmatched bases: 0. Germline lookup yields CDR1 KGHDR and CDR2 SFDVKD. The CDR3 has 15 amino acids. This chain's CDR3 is CATSDLAGDQETQYF. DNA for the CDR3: TGTGCCACCAGTGATCTAGCGGGGGACCAAGAGACCCAGTACTTC.

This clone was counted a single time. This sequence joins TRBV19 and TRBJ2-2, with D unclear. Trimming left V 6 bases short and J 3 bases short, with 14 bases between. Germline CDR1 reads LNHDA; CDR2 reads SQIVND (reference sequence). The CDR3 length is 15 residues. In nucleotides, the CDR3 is TGTGCCAGTAGACCCGGGTGGTCGTACACCGGGGAGCTGTTTTTT. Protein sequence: CASRPGWSYTGELFF.

CDR3 protein: CASSLGGQGSHEQYF. The CDR3 nucleotides are TGTGCCAGCAGTTTAGGGGGACAGGGAAGCCACGAGCAGTACTTC. The chain links TRBV28 to TRBJ2-7; TRBD1 aligns across 9 bases. With 2 bases clipped from V and 5 bases from J, the junction kept 7 bases outside the gene matches. The CDR3 sequence is 15 residues long. The germline V gene has CDR1 MDHEN and CDR2 SYDVKM.

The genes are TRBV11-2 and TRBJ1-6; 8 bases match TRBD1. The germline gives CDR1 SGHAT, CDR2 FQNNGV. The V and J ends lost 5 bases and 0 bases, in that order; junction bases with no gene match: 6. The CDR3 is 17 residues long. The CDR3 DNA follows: TGTGCCAGCAGCCCCCGGACAGGGCCCTCCTATAATTCACCCCTCCACTTT. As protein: CASSPRTGPSYNSPLHF. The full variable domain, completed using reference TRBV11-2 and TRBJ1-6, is EAGVAQSPRYKIIEKRQSVAFWCNPISGHATLYWYQQILGQGPKLLIQFQNNGVVDDSQLPKDRFSAERLKGVDSTLKIQPAKLEDSAVYLCASSPRTGPSYNSPLHFGNGTRLTVT.